The next 6 T cell receptor beta chains were all read from a single sample in a study of cytomegalovirus exposure and HLA in healthy donors. Both 60 Vbeta primers and 13 Jbeta primers went into the PCR. The table came from immunoSEQ multiplex PCR; TCRdb's copy has only in-frame clones and leaves some out. The table has nearly 110,000 clones, 65% to 90% seen once. The sample comprised PBMCs. These receptors were collected from a man between 45 and 60 years old in good health and CMV-seronegative.

The CDR3 is CASSETGTGLRLTDTQYF. The CDR3, as DNA: TGCGCCAGCAGTGAGACCGGGACAGGCCTACGGCTCACAGATACGCAGTATTTT. The chain carries TRBV10-1 and TRBJ2-3; 8 bases are a match to TRBD1. The germline CDR1 and CDR2 sequences are WNHNN and SYGVQD (reference sequence). Unmatched junction bases numbered 12, after V lost 2 bases and J lost 2 bases. The CDR3 is 18 residues long.

The rearrangement joins TRBV28 to TRBJ1-2, with D unclear. CDR1 is MDHEN and CDR2 is SYDVKM in the germline V gene. V was pared by 3 bases and J by 7 bases, with 9 bases between. This CDR3 has 12 amino acids. The CDR3 nucleotides read TGTGCCAGCAGTTTTGACCCGGGTGGCTACACCTTC. Translation gives CASSFDPGGYTF.

The rearrangement links TRBV7-2 to TRBJ2-2, with D possibly matching TRBD2 (5 bases). The V gene's germline CDR1 is SGHTA and CDR2 FQGNSA. Trimming pared 1 base from V and 3 bases from J, leaving 9 bases between. The CDR3 covers 15 residues. The CDR3 loop reads CASSLGGADTGELFF. The CDR3 region has the DNA TGTGCCAGCAGCTTAGGAGGAGCGGACACCGGGGAGCTGTTTTTT.

This clone was picked up one time. V and J are TRBV27 and TRBJ2-1; TRBD2 aligns across 7 bases. CDR1 and CDR2 from the germline V gene are MNHEY and SMNVEV (reference sequence). The CDR3 spans 13 residues. The J segment lost 10 bases and the V segment lost 3 bases, leaving 6 bases of the junction unmatched. The CDR3 nucleotides read TGTGCCAGCAGTTTCGGGACTACCCAAGAGCAGTTCTTC. It specifies CASSFGTTQEQFF.

This clone was observed a single time. This chain connects TRBV19 to TRBJ1-4; D gene ambiguous. The CDR3 runs 15 residues. Germline CDR1 is LNHDA and CDR2 is SQIVND (reference sequence). V was trimmed by 6 bases and J by 4 bases, leaving 15 bases between them. Here the CDR3 reads CASRGRHLSNEKLFF. In DNA form, the CDR3 reads TGTGCCAGTAGGGGCAGACACCTAAGTAATGAAAAACTGTTTTTT. The variable domain in full, completed from reference TRBV19 and TRBJ1-4, reads DGGITQSPKYLFRKEGQNVTLSCEQNLNHDAMYWYRQDPGQGLRLIYYSQIVNDFQKGDIAEGYSVSREKKESFPLTVTSAQKNPTAFYLCASRGRHLSNEKLFFGSGTQLSVL.

The chain links TRBV19 to TRBJ2-2; TRBD1 aligns across 7 bases. The CDR3 is 16 residues long. V lost 6 bases, J lost 0 bases, and 7 bases stayed unmatched. In germline, CDR1 is LNHDA, CDR2 SQIVND (reference sequence). The CDR3 sequence is CASRGWGQTNTGELFF. For the CDR3, the DNA is TGTGCCAGTAGGGGGTGGGGACAGACGAACACCGGGGAGCTGTTTTTT.